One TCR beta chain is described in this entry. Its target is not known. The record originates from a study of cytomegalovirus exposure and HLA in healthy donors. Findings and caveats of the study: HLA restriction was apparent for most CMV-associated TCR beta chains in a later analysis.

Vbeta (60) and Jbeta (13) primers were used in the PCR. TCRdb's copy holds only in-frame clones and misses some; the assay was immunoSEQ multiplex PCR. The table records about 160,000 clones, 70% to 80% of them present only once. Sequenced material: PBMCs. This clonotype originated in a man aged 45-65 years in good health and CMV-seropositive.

CDR3 nucleotides: TGTGCCTGGAGCCCCGACAGGGGTCCCGGCTCTGGAAACACCATATATTTT. The encoded protein is CAWSPDRGPGSGNTIYF. The gene calls are TRBV30 and TRBJ1-3; 8 bases match TRBD1. Germline CDR1 and CDR2: GTSNPN and SVGIG (reference sequence). The V and J ends lost 3 bases and 0 bases, in that order; junction bases with no gene match: 10. There are 17 residues in the CDR3.